Reported below is one TCR beta chain. Enrollees, about 18 to 90 years old, lived in 24 US areas. Participant-given clinical history determined each cohort assignment. The sample originates from a study of blood T cell repertoires in COVID-19. The germline V gene has CDR1 LNHNV and CDR2 YYDKDF (reference sequence). The V end lost 3 bases, the J end lost 2 bases, and 10 bases lay between the germline ends. This CDR3 contains 14 residues. Using immunoSEQ multiplex PCR, the repertoire was profiled, and TCRdb retains in-frame clones only, with some absent. The sample includes 200,000 to 250,000 clones, just over 85% seen only once; the top ten take approximately 15%.

This clonotype originated in a woman aged 45-60 years with acute COVID-19. Sequencing was done on a sample of PBMCs or T cells enriched from blood (not recorded which). The rearrangement joins TRBV15 to TRBJ1-1; D is perhaps TRBD1 (5 bases). Here the CDR3 DNA reads TGTGCCACCAGCAGGGGGGACTTTAACACTGAAGCTTTCTTT. Encoded protein: CATSRGDFNTEAFF.